The T cell receptor beta chain under discussion was sequenced for a study of CD8+ T cells in alopecia areata. Sequencing relied on a cDNA template that was reverse transcribed from extracted RNA. Only in-frame clones appear in the TCRdb table, and some are missing; sequencing was by immunoSEQ multiplex PCR. The sample lists 150,000 or so clones, about nine tenths occurring once. Study-level findings and limits: Scalp data also include sequences from resident alphabeta T cells of normal skin.

CDR3 length: 14 amino acids. The V and J ends lost 7 bases and 0 bases respectively, with 10 bases between them. Germline V gene lookup returns CDR1 SGHVS and CDR2 FQNEAQ. A remark on this clone: What it binds is unknown.

The source is a human donor with alopecia areata. Material: CD8+ T cells sorted from blood, obtained at week 0. The rearrangement links TRBV7-8 to TRBJ2-1; a possible D gene is TRBD2 (5 bases). CDR3 in amino acids: CASTPGISYNEQFF. The CDR3 region has the DNA TGTGCCAGCACCCCGGGAATCTCCTACAATGAGCAGTTCTTC.